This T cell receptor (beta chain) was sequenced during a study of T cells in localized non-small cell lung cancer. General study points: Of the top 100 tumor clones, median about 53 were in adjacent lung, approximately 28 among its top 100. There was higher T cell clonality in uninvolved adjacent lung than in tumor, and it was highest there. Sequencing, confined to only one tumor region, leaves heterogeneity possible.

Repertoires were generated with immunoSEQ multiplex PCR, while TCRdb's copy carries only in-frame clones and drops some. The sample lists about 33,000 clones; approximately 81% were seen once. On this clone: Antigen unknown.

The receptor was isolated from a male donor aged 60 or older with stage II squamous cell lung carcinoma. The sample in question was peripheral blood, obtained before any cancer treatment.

CDR3 nucleotides: TGTGCCAGCAGTGCTCACAGGGGACGGAACACCGGGGAGCTGTTTTTT. This translates into CASSAHRGRNTGELFF. The rearrangement links TRBV27 to TRBJ2-2, with 7 bases fitting TRBD1. Germline trimming cut 5 bases from V and 1 base from J; bases unmatched to any gene: 7. Germline V gene data show CDR1 as MNHEY and CDR2 as SMNVEV (reference sequence). This CDR3 is 16 amino acids long.